The 7 T cell receptor beta chains reported below all come from one sample, sequenced in a study of Ad26.COV2.S vaccination and SARS-CoV-2 variants. Regarding treatment: roughly 18 received Ad26.COV2.S at low or high dose, single or two shots; 5 received placebo; per-sample allocation not given. The samples date from day 63 after the first vaccine or placebo injection. Repertoires were generated with immunoSEQ multiplex PCR, while TCRdb's copy carries only in-frame clones and drops some. The data show about 350,000 clones, with about 88% seen just once and 3.3% held by the top ten. Sample: peripheral blood, taken in a trial of Ad26.COV2.S vaccine versus placebo. These receptors were taken from a person between 18 and 60 years old who received the Ad26.COV2.S COVID-19 vaccine or a placebo.

The chain couples TRBV9 to TRBJ1-1; D unclear. Germline CDR1 and CDR2: SGDLS and YYNGEE. CDR3 length: 14 residues. With 3 bases removed from V and 7 bases from J, the gap between germline ends came to 16 bases. The CDR3 DNA is TGTGCCAGCAGCGCGCGCGTTGAGTTAAGTGAAGCTTTCTTT. Protein: CASSARVELSEAFF.

The chain links TRBV2 to TRBJ1-4; 8 positions match TRBD1. J gave up 7 bases and V 5 bases, and 15 bases lay outside the gene matches. This CDR3 comprises 17 residues. Germline-derived CDR1 and CDR2 are SNHLY and FYNNEI. CDR3 sequence (DNA): TGTGCCAGCAGTACGGCCCCGCCGGACAGGGTGGTTGAAAAACTGTTTTTT. It codes for CASSTAPPDRVVEKLFF.

To note about this clone: Other DNA sequences of this sample code for an identical CDR3. The chain recombines TRBV4-1 with TRBJ1-5; TRBD1 is a possible D gene (6 bases). The germline V gene encodes CDR1 MGHRA and CDR2 YSYEKL. The CDR3 length is 14 residues. V gave up 0 bases and J gave up 4 bases, with 7 bases separating them. CDR3: CASSQDRGNQPQHF. The CDR3 nucleotides read TGCGCCAGCAGCCAAGACAGGGGAAATCAGCCCCAGCATTTT.

This chain uses TRBV15 with TRBJ1-4; D perhaps matches TRBD1 (5 bases). With 2 bases removed from V and 7 bases from J, the gap between germline ends came to 14 bases. CDR1 and CDR2 from the germline V gene are LNHNV and YYDKDF (reference sequence). The CDR3 covers 15 residues. CDR3 sequence: CATSRTQGGFEKLFF. CDR3 in DNA: TGTGCCACCAGCAGAACCCAGGGCGGTTTTGAAAAACTGTTTTTT.

The chain couples TRBV5-1 to TRBJ1-4; D uncertain. The ends were cut back, 5 bases at V and 13 bases at J, with 15 bases in the middle. Per germline, CDR1 SGHRS and CDR2 YFSETQ. This CDR3 has 12 amino acids. The CDR3 bases are TGCGCCAGCAGAGACTCGGGGTTGGGACTGTTTTTT. This encodes CASRDSGLGLFF.

V usage is TRBV7-8 and J usage is TRBJ2-1; D perhaps matches TRBD2 (6 bases). The CDR3 totals 17 residues. Trimming cost V 8 bases and J 0 bases, with 20 bases left between them. CDR1 is SGHVS and CDR2 is FQNEAQ in the germline V gene. This CDR3 is CASGRAGGTSSYNEQFF. The CDR3 region has the DNA TGTGCCAGCGGTCGAGCCGGGGGTACTAGCTCCTACAATGAGCAGTTCTTC.

The chain uses TRBV14 and TRBJ1-2; TRBD1 is a possible D gene (6 bases). Germline CDR1 reads SGHDN; CDR2 reads FVKESK. Trimming removed 6 bases at V and 5 bases at J, with 13 bases between. CDR3 length: 13 amino acids. The chain's CDR3 is CASSHRVRYGYTF. CDR3 sequence (DNA): TGTGCCAGCAGTCACAGGGTTCGGTATGGCTACACCTTC.